The 15 T cell receptor beta chains in this list originate from one sample, sequenced in a study of human T cells and chemical hapten exposure. The time point denotes: patch test 2, 6 weeks after DPC sensitization. Treatment denoted: therapeutic diphenylcyclopropenone sensitization with weekly scalp DPC. TCRdb analysed the RACE reads with MiXCR anew, one entry per CDR3 protein. The repertoire holds 70,000 to 95,000 distinct CDR3 sequences, with 6.5% to 8% as singletons. Source: whole blood, taken in connection with sensitization to the hapten diphenylcyclopropenone (DPC). All receptors come from a woman under 40 with alopecia areata. Some clones in this sample may be carry-over from other donors' samples.

Only a few counts were recorded for this clonotype. The V gene is TRBV20-1, the J gene TRBJ2-5, with D possibly TRBD2 on 6 matching bases. The CDR3 is made up of 16 amino acids. The ends were cut back, 0 bases at V and 5 bases at J, with 19 bases in the middle. Germline V lookup: CDR1 DFQATT, CDR2 SNEGSKA (reference sequence). CDR3 nucleotide sequence: TGCAGTGCTAGAGAGTCTGGGCGGGGTCTCTTTGAGACCCAGTACTTC. This codes for CSARESGRGLFETQYF.

Many counts were recorded for this clonotype. V gene TRBV6-1 combines with J gene TRBJ1-1; 7 nucleotides match TRBD1. This CDR3 has 12 residues. Germline lookup yields CDR1 MNHNS and CDR2 SASEGT. The V gene end was trimmed by 7 bases and the J gene end by 4 bases; junction bases not matched to a gene: 3. The CDR3 loop reads CASMQGVTEAFF. The CDR3, as DNA: TGTGCCAGCATGCAGGGGGTCACTGAAGCTTTCTTT.

Points on this clonotype: Possible read error: a much larger clone is one base away. J is TRBJ2-3 and V is TRBV20-1; D is perhaps TRBD2 (5 bases). The germline V gene encodes CDR1 DFQATT and CDR2 SNEGSKA (reference sequence). The CDR3 totals 14 residues. For the CDR3, the DNA is TGCAGTGCTCGGCGAGGGTCCGGCACAGATACGCAGTGTTTT. This codes for CSARRGSGTDTQCF.

The table lists this clonotype with many counts. V gene TRBV5-5 combines with J gene TRBJ2-5; TRBD1 agrees at 9 bases. CDR1 and CDR2 from the germline V gene are SGHKS and YYEKEE (reference sequence). V dropped 1 base and J dropped 6; count of bases not matched to a gene: 7. The CDR3 length is 15 residues. The CDR3 nucleotides read TGTGCCAGCAGCTTGATGACAGGGGGTCTAAAGACCCAGTACTTC. This encodes CASSLMTGGLKTQYF.

At least ten counts were recorded for this clonotype. This chain connects TRBV4-1 to TRBJ1-2, with 7 bases lining up with TRBD1. The CDR3 has 16 residues. V lost 0 bases and J lost 7; bases outside the gene matches: 11. The V gene's germline CDR1 is MGHRA and CDR2 YSYEKL. DNA for the CDR3: TGCGCCAGCAGCCAAGAAGAAGACAGGGTTGGTTCTGGCTACACCTTC. This codes for CASSQEEDRVGSGYTF.

There are a few counts of this clonotype. The V call is TRBV25-1, the J call TRBJ1-6, with 12 bases aligning to TRBD1. The germline V gene has CDR1 MGHDK and CDR2 SYGVNS. The CDR3 spans 15 residues. V lost 2 bases, J lost 10 bases, and 3 bases stayed unmatched. This CDR3 is CASSEQGQGASPLHF. Here the CDR3 DNA reads TGTGCCAGCAGTGAACAGGGACAGGGGGCGTCACCCCTCCACTTT.

This clonotype was seen ten or more times. The J gene is TRBJ2-7, the V gene TRBV6-1, with a weak D call TRBD2 (6 bases). CDR3 length equals 14 residues. V was trimmed by 4 bases and J by 1 base, leaving 11 bases between them. In germline, CDR1 is MNHNS, CDR2 SASEGT. Here the CDR3 reads CASSAIGGSYEQYF. CDR3 bases: TGTGCCAGCAGTGCCATCGGAGGGTCCTACGAGCAGTACTTC.

This chain joins TRBV3-1 and TRBJ2-1; D possibly matches TRBD1 or TRBD2 (6 bases each). The ends were cut back, 4 bases at V and 0 bases at J, with 13 bases in the middle. The length of the CDR3 is 16 residues. Per the germline V gene, CDR1 is LGHDT and CDR2 is YNNKEL (reference sequence). DNA for the CDR3: TGTGCCAGCAGCCCGCCGGGGGCCAGCTCCTACAATGAGCAGTTCTTC. Residues: CASSPPGASSYNEQFF.

Many counts were recorded for this clonotype. The chain links TRBV12-3 or TRBV12-4 to TRBJ1-6; no firm D call. The CDR3 totals 12 residues. The V gene lost 2 bases and the J gene lost 6 bases, with 2 bases spanning the gap. This CDR3 reads CASSLFNSPLHF. The CDR3 DNA follows: TGTGCCAGCAGTTTATTTAATTCACCCCTCCACTTT.

This clonotype has at least ten counts. The V and J genes are TRBV10-1 and TRBJ2-1; tentative D call: TRBD2 (6 bases). Deletions cut 7 bases from V and 5 bases from J, with 15 bases between. The CDR3 totals 14 residues. Germline V gives CDR1 WNHNN, CDR2 SYGVQD (reference sequence). In DNA form, the CDR3 reads TGCGCCAGCATGGGGGGTACCACTAACAATGAGCAGTTCTTC. Translation gives CASMGGTTNNEQFF.

There are a few counts of this clonotype. The V gene is TRBV9, the J gene TRBJ1-1; TRBD1 is a possible D gene (5 bases). Germline V gives CDR1 SGDLS, CDR2 YYNGEE. This CDR3 contains 16 residues. V lost 0 bases and J 4 bases, leaving 16 bases between the germline ends. In DNA form, the CDR3 reads TGTGCCAGCAGCGTAGGGGGAGGGGCGGCTCCCACTGAAGCTTTCTTT. Translated: CASSVGGGAAPTEAFF.

This clonotype was seen a few times. The J gene is TRBJ1-2, the V gene TRBV12-3 or TRBV12-4, with 8 bases fitting TRBD1. CDR3 length equals 14 residues. J gave up 4 bases and V 1 base, and 2 bases lay outside the gene matches. The CDR3 region has the DNA TGTGCCAGCAGTTTAGGGGACAGGATCTATGGCTACACCTTC. This codes for CASSLGDRIYGYTF.

This clonotype showed up many times. The gene calls are TRBV30 and TRBJ1-5; D gene uncertain. The germline CDR1 and CDR2 sequences are GTSNPN and SVGIG (reference sequence). The CDR3 spans 14 residues. V was pared by 2 bases and J by 0 bases, with 8 bases between. The CDR3 reads CAWSSGVSNQPQHF. In DNA, the CDR3 is TGTGCCTGGAGTAGCGGGGTTAGCAATCAGCCCCAGCATTTT. Using reference TRBV30 and TRBJ1-5 for the parts outside the CDR3, the full variable domain is SQTIHQWPATLVQPVGSPLSLECTVEGTSNPNLYWYRQAAGRGLQLLFYSVGIGQISSEVPQNLSASRPQDRQFILSSKKLLLSDSGFYLCAWSSGVSNQPQHFGDGTRLSIL.

This clonotype has at least ten counts. The V and J genes are TRBV20-1 and TRBJ2-3, with 7 bases fitting TRBD2. V lost 6 bases and J lost 2; bases outside the gene matches: 5. Germline V gene data show CDR1 as DFQATT and CDR2 as SNEGSKA (reference sequence). This CDR3 spans 13 amino acids. The DNA for the CDR3 is TGCAGTGCCGGAAGGGACTACACAGATACGCAGTATTTT. Protein sequence: CSAGRDYTDTQYF.

The chain combines TRBV7-2 with TRBJ1-5; the D gene is possibly TRBD1 (6 bases). The germline V gene has CDR1 SGHTA and CDR2 FQGNSA. Between the trimmed V and J ends, which lost 7 bases and 1 base, there was a span of 17 bases. CDR3 length: 16 residues. The CDR3 DNA follows: TGTGCCAGCACCCCGGGTAGGGGGGAAAGCAATCAGCCCCAGCATTTT. This codes for CASTPGRGESNQPQHF. Together with reference TRBV7-2 and TRBJ1-5, the CDR3 gives the full variable domain: GAGVSQSPSNKVTEKGKDVELRCDPISGHTALYWYRQSLGQGLEFLIYFQGNSAPDKSGLPSDRFSAERTGGSVSTLTIQRTQQEDSAVYLCASTPGRGESNQPQHFGDGTRLSIL.